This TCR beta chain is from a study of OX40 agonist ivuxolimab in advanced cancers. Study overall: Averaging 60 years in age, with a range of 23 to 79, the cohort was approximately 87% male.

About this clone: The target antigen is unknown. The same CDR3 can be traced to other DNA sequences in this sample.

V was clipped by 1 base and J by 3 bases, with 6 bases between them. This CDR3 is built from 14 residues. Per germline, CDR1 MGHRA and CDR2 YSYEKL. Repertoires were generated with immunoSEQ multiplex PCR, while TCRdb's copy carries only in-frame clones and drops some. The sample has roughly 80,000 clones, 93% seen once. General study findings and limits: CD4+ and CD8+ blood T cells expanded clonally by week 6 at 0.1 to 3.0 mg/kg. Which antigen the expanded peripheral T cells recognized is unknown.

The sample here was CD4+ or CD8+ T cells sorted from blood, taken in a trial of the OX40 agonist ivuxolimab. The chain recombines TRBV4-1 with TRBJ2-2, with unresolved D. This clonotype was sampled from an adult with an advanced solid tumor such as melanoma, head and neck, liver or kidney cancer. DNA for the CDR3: TGCGCCAGCAGCCAAGGGGGATACACCGGGGAGCTGTTTTTT. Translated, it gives CASSQGGYTGELFF.